Below, 23 T cell receptor beta chains from the same sample are listed, as sequenced in a study of neurological immune-mediated disorders. TCRdb reprocessed the 5' RACE reads with MiXCR, giving one entry per CDR3 protein. Of 30,000 to 40,000 distinct CDR3 sequences listed, 3.8% are singletons. The sequenced material came from PBMCs. The receptors stem from a man younger than 45 with multiple sclerosis.

The chain is built from TRBV7-9 and TRBJ1-4; tentative D call: TRBD1 (6 bases). V was cut by 3 bases and J by 4 bases, with 9 bases left in between. The CDR3 length is 14 residues. The germline gives CDR1 SEHNR, CDR2 FQNEAQ (reference sequence). The CDR3 spells CASSFRGSNEKLFF. CDR3 in DNA: TGTGCCAGCAGCTTCAGGGGAAGTAATGAAAAACTGTTTTTT.

In its sample, this clonotype was seen many times. The rearrangement links TRBV2 to TRBJ1-5; D is undetermined. Germline V gene data show CDR1 as SNHLY and CDR2 as FYNNEI. CDR3 length: 13 residues. Between the trimmed V and J ends, which lost 4 bases and 5 bases, there was a span of 9 bases. As DNA, the CDR3 is TGTGCCAGCAGTGCGACTACGGATCAGCCCCAGCATTTT. Translated, it gives CASSATTDQPQHF.

This clonotype was counted ten times or more. A clone one base away is much larger, so this may be a read error. CDR3 coding DNA: TGTGCCACCAGTGATCTCAGAATTAATCAGCCCCAGCATTTT. Its protein is CATSDLRINQPQHF. The chain uses TRBV24-1 and TRBJ1-5; D is uncertain. The CDR3 length is 14 residues. Germline V CDR1 and CDR2: KGHDR, SFDVKD. V dropped 3 bases and J dropped 4 bases, with 9 bases sitting between them.

This clonotype was detected many times. V is TRBV20-1 and J is TRBJ2-5, with TRBD1 as a possible D gene (6 bases). In germline, CDR1 is DFQATT, CDR2 SNEGSKA (reference sequence). Trimming shortened V by 3 bases and J by 4 bases, and 12 bases separated the two germline ends. The CDR3 extends over 13 amino acids. The CDR3 region has the DNA TGCAGTGCTAGTAGCCGCAGGGGAGAGACCCAGTACTTC. Its protein is CSASSRRGETQYF.

This clonotype was detected ten times or more. This rearrangement joins TRBV20-1 to TRBJ2-7, with 8 bases that match TRBD1. Germline CDR1 DFQATT, CDR2 SNEGSKA (reference sequence). J was trimmed by 1 base and V by 5 bases; bases with no gene match: 7. CDR3 length: 14 amino acids. CDR3 protein: CSAHRQGRSYEQYF. For the CDR3, the DNA is TGCAGTGCTCATAGACAGGGGAGGTCCTACGAGCAGTACTTC.

This clonotype has just a few counts. The chain is built from TRBV7-3 and TRBJ1-1; D gene unclear. The V end was cut by 1 base, the J end by 1 base, with 13 bases between. Germline-derived CDR1 and CDR2 are SGHTA and FQGTGA. The CDR3 is 16 residues long. The CDR3 DNA is TGTGCCAGCAGCTTAATGGTGGGCCAGACGAACACTGAAGCTTTCTTT. Its translation: CASSLMVGQTNTEAFF.

This clonotype has more than one count but fewer than ten. The chain is built from TRBV27 and TRBJ2-3; D uncertain. The CDR3 totals 14 residues. V gave up 3 bases and J gave up 0 bases, with 7 bases separating them. Per the germline V gene, CDR1 is MNHEY and CDR2 is SMNVEV (reference sequence). The CDR3 sequence: CASSFGYSTDTQYF. CDR3 coding DNA: TGTGCCAGCAGTTTCGGGTACAGCACAGATACGCAGTATTTT.

The table lists this clonotype with many counts. The genes are TRBV20-1 and TRBJ1-1; 9 bases line up with TRBD1. CDR1 and CDR2 from the germline V gene are DFQATT and SNEGSKA (reference sequence). The CDR3 loop spans 15 amino acids. V was pared by 3 bases and J by 1 base, with 6 bases of the junction left unmatched. The CDR3 here is CSARTSGQGNTEAFF. CDR3 DNA sequence: TGCAGTGCTAGGACCTCGGGACAGGGGAACACTGAAGCTTTCTTT.

This clonotype was picked up many times. The chain carries TRBV7-8 and TRBJ2-7; D is possibly TRBD2 (5 bases). V lost 5 bases and J 0 bases, leaving 11 bases between the germline ends. From germline, CDR1 is SGHVS and CDR2 FQNEAQ. The CDR3 spans 14 residues. DNA for the CDR3: TGTGCCAGCAGCCCGAGGGTAGTCTCCTACGAGCAGTACTTC. As protein: CASSPRVVSYEQYF.

This clonotype has a count of ten or more. The rearrangement links TRBV12-3 or TRBV12-4 to TRBJ2-7; the D is unclear. CDR3 length: 13 amino acids. The V end was cut by 3 bases, the J end by 2 bases, with 8 bases between. CDR3 sequence: CASSFEWTYEQYF. The CDR3 DNA follows: TGTGCCAGCAGTTTCGAGTGGACCTACGAGCAGTACTTC.

Only a few counts were recorded for this clonotype. The chain uses TRBV7-8 and TRBJ1-1; unclear D gene. The V end was cut by 5 bases, the J end by 1 base, with 8 bases between. Germline V lookup: CDR1 SGHVS, CDR2 FQNEAQ. The CDR3 is 13 residues long. CDR3 sequence: CASSDTANTEAFF. As DNA, the CDR3 is TGTGCCAGCAGCGATACAGCGAACACTGAAGCTTTCTTT.

Ten or more counts support this clonotype. The chain carries TRBV7-8 and TRBJ2-7, with D uncertain. The CDR3 contains 11 residues. In germline, CDR1 is SGHVS, CDR2 FQNEAQ. The V end lost 5 bases, the J end lost 4 bases, and 6 bases lay between the germline ends. The CDR3 DNA sequence: TGTGCCAGCAGCCGCCTTTACGAGCAGTACTTC. It codes for CASSRLYEQYF.

Ten or more counts support this clonotype. At one end, the junction sequence differs from germline, possibly due to a read error. This chain connects TRBV12-3 or TRBV12-4 to TRBJ1-5, with D possibly matching TRBD1 (5 bases). The CDR3 has 15 amino acids. The CDR3 protein is CAGSRVQDSNQPQNF. DNA for the CDR3: TGTGCCGGCTCAAGGGTACAGGATAGCAATCAGCCCCAGAATTTT.

This chain connects TRBV5-4 to TRBJ2-7; D is perhaps TRBD1 (6 bases). The germline CDR1 and CDR2 sequences are SGHNT and YYREEE (reference sequence). The CDR3 totals 15 residues. Trimming removed 1 base at V and 7 bases at J, with 18 bases between. The CDR3 loop is CASSLKVQGPGEQYF. The CDR3 region has the DNA TGTGCCAGCAGCTTGAAGGTCCAGGGGCCGGGGGAGCAGTACTTC.

This clonotype was picked up many times. J is TRBJ1-5 and V is TRBV20-1; D is perhaps TRBD1 (6 bases). Trimming took 5 bases from V and 1 from J, leaving 21 bases between them. The CDR3 spans 17 residues. Germline V gene data show CDR1 as DFQATT and CDR2 as SNEGSKA (reference sequence). CDR3 in amino acids: CSAGKEQGPLSNQPQHF. CDR3 DNA: TGCAGTGCTGGGAAAGAACAGGGACCTCTAAGCAATCAGCCCCAGCATTTT.

This clonotype was counted many times. V gene TRBV15 combines with J gene TRBJ2-5, with a weak D call TRBD1 (6 bases). This CDR3 comprises 14 residues. CDR1 and CDR2 (germline): LNHNV, YYDKDF (reference sequence). V was cut by 4 bases and J by 4 bases, with 13 bases left in between. The CDR3 DNA reads as TGTGCCACCAGCACGATCAGACAGGCAGAGACCCAGTACTTC. This codes for CATSTIRQAETQYF.

This clonotype was observed a handful of times. The rearrangement links TRBV20-1 to TRBJ2-7; 8 positions match TRBD1. The CDR3 covers 13 residues. V trimming: 6 bases; J trimming: 1 base; junction bases outside the gene matches: 5. CDR1 and CDR2 (germline): DFQATT, SNEGSKA (reference sequence). The CDR3 region has the DNA TGCAGTGCCTACGGGACAGGATCCTACGAGCAGTACTTC. As protein: CSAYGTGSYEQYF.

This clonotype occurred many times. V and J are TRBV20-1 and TRBJ2-1; 8 bases are shared with TRBD1. The CDR3 contains 15 residues. Per germline, CDR1 DFQATT and CDR2 SNEGSKA (reference sequence). J was trimmed by 2 bases and V by 1 base; bases with no gene match: 4. The DNA for the CDR3 is TGCAGTGCTAGAGGAACAGGGGGACCCTACAATGAGCAGTTCTTC. Its protein product is CSARGTGGPYNEQFF.

Comments on this clonotype: A much larger clone differs by one base, so this may be a read error. This chain connects TRBV2 to TRBJ1-5; possible D gene TRBD1, 5 bases. CDR3 length: 13 amino acids. Per the germline V gene, CDR1 is SNHLY and CDR2 is FYNNEI. CDR3 protein: CASSVDGAEPQNF. The CDR3 nucleotides read TGTGCCAGCAGTGTGGACGGGGCAGAGCCCCAGAATTTT.

J is TRBJ2-3 and V is TRBV20-1; 10 nucleotides agree with TRBD2. The germline V gene has CDR1 DFQATT and CDR2 SNEGSKA (reference sequence). The CDR3 sequence is 15 residues long. The junction had 8 bases not matched to a gene; V was cut back by 5 bases and J by 3 bases. CDR3 bases: TGCAGTGCTCAAACTAGCGGGGCGGCGACAGATACGCAGTATTTT. As protein: CSAQTSGAATDTQYF.

This clonotype was observed a handful of times. V is TRBV12-3 or TRBV12-4 and J is TRBJ2-1; the D gene is possibly TRBD2 (6 bases). This CDR3 is 14 amino acids long. V lost 3 bases to trimming and J lost 1 base, with 7 bases between them. CDR3: CASSFGGSYNEQFF. The CDR3 DNA sequence: TGTGCCAGCAGTTTCGGGGGTTCCTACAATGAGCAGTTCTTC.

This clonotype was detected ten times or more. One end of the junction is discordant with germline, which a read error may explain. This chain uses TRBV27 with TRBJ1-6; D gene unclear. The CDR3 contains 12 residues. Germline V lookup: CDR1 MNHEY, CDR2 SMNVEV (reference sequence). The CDR3 DNA is TGTGCCAGCAGTCTTGGGTCCTCACCCCTCAACTTT. Translation gives CASSLGSSPLNF.

This clonotype was seen ten or more times. For the CDR3, the DNA is TGTGCCAGCAGTTTGGGGACAGGGGAGCAGTACTTC. It is translated as CASSLGTGEQYF. This sequence joins TRBV6-5 and TRBJ2-7; 9 bases fit TRBD1. Unmatched junction bases numbered 2, after V lost 4 bases and J lost 7 bases. The germline V gene encodes CDR1 MNHEY and CDR2 SVGAGI. CDR3 length equals 12 residues.